The rows below give T cell receptor beta chains drawn from one sample of a study of T cells in Graves' hyperthyroidism and ophthalmopathy. TCRdb redid the calling of the multiplex PCR reads with MiXCR, one entry per CDR3 protein. This sample has 500,000 to 550,000 distinct CDR3 sequences, with 20% found just once. The sequenced sample was blood. The source of these receptors is a man between 40 and 49 years old with Graves' ophthalmopathy. CDR3s include the opening cysteine and the closing phenylalanine or tryptophan. A D gene is named only where the DNA matches it firmly. Only some rows state a clone size, as once, few, many or a class for expanded clones.

d_gene | j_gene | abundance | v_gene | CDR3aa | CDR3nt
NA | TRBJ2-3 | NA | TRBV24-1 | CATSEIQGGTDTQYF | TGTGCCACCAGTGAAATACAGGGAGGAACAGATACGCAGTATTTT
NA | TRBJ2-1 | many | TRBV2 | CASRFQGEQFF | TGTGCCAGCAGATTCCAGGGAGAGCAGTTCTTC
TRBD1 | TRBJ1-5 | NA | TRBV7-9 | CASSLAEGQEWDHNQPQHF | TGTGCCAGCAGCTTAGCGGAAGGACAGGAGTGGGATCACAATCAGCCCCAGCATTTT
NA | TRBJ2-5 | NA | TRBV7-3 | CASGLTNGAQETQYF | TGTGCCAGCGGCTTAACGAACGGGGCGCAGGAGACCCAGTACTTC
NA | TRBJ2-2 | NA | TRBV18 | CASSRTTGGANTGELFF | TGTGCCAGCTCCCGGACGACCGGGGGCGCGAACACCGGGGAGCTGTTTTTT
TRBD1 | TRBJ2-1 | many | TRBV28 | CASSPGDRALENEQFF | TGTGCCAGCAGTCCCGGGGACAGGGCTCTGGAAAATGAGCAGTTCTTC
NA | TRBJ2-5 | many | TRBV3-1 | CASRLGGEETQYF | TGTGCCAGCAGACTCGGCGGGGAAGAGACCCAGTACTTC
NA | TRBJ1-6 | few | TRBV11-2 | CASSLHGSSYNSPLHF | TGTGCCAGCAGCTTACACGGAAGCTCCTATAATTCACCCCTCCACTTT
TRBD2 | TRBJ2-1 | NA | TRBV27 | CASKGRLAGENEQFF | TGTGCCAGCAAGGGAAGACTAGCGGGAGAGAATGAGCAGTTCTTC
TRBD2 | TRBJ2-1 | few | TRBV20-1 | CSGGGTSGKSYNEQFF | TGCAGTGGGGGAGGGACTAGCGGGAAATCCTACAATGAGCAGTTCTTC
NA | TRBJ1-6 | many | TRBV3-1 | CASSRSNSPLHF | TGTGCCAGCAGCCGATCAAATTCACCCCTCCACTTT
TRBD2 | TRBJ2-7 | many | TRBV3-1 | CASSAASGPHYEQYF | TGTGCCAGCAGCGCTGCTAGCGGGCCTCACTACGAGCAGTACTTC
NA | TRBJ1-2 | NA | TRBV6-1 | CASRDFNYGYTF | TGTGCCTCTCGGGATTTTAACTATGGCTACACCTTC
NA | TRBJ2-1 | many | TRBV2 | CASRGNTATWGNEQFF | TGTGCCAGCAGAGGGAACACAGCCACCTGGGGCAATGAGCAGTTCTTC
TRBD2 | TRBJ2-3 | NA | TRBV20-1 | CSARREGITDTQYF | TGCAGTGCTAGAAGGGAGGGAATAACAGATACGCAGTATTTT
TRBD2 | TRBJ2-7 | NA | TRBV5-4 | CASRTSGRYEQYF | TGTGCCAGCCGGACTAGCGGGCGCTACGAGCAGTACTTC
TRBD1 | TRBJ1-4 | NA | TRBV6-1 | CASTQVRTGLATNEKLFF | TGTGCCAGTACCCAAGTAAGGACAGGTCTCGCAACTAATGAAAAACTGTTTTTT
TRBD2 | TRBJ2-5 | few | TRBV10-3 | CAISPGRAGVYQETQYF | TGTGCCATCAGCCCTGGGAGAGCGGGAGTGTACCAAGAGACCCAGTACTTC
NA | TRBJ1-5 | NA | TRBV28 | CASSSYYSNQPQHF | TGTGCCAGCAGTTCTTATTATAGCAATCAGCCCCAGCATTTT
NA | TRBJ1-6 | NA | TRBV9 | CASSVDQTRLNSPLHF | TGTGCCAGCAGCGTAGACCAGACGCGCCTAAATTCACCCCTCCACTTT
NA | TRBJ2-7 | NA | TRBV7-2 | CASSLGLGVRDEQYF | TGTGCCAGCAGCTTAGGGTTAGGGGTTCGCGACGAGCAGTACTTC
NA | TRBJ2-1 | NA | TRBV27 | CASSLSVGSRLNEQFF | TGTGCCAGCAGTTTATCGGTGGGGAGTAGATTGAATGAGCAGTTCTTC
TRBD2 | TRBJ2-3 | few | TRBV5-1 | CASSMGTRGAADTQYF | TGCGCCAGCAGCATGGGGACTAGGGGGGCGGCAGATACGCAGTATTTT
NA | TRBJ1-1 | few | TRBV9 | CASSVEGVNTEAFF | TGTGCCAGCAGCGTAGAAGGGGTGAACACTGAAGCTTTCTTT
NA | TRBJ2-1 | once | TRBV20-1 | CSAYGGGSFMGHNEQFF | TGCAGTGCTTACGGGGGCGGGAGTTTTATGGGGCACAATGAGCAGTTCTTC
TRBD2 | TRBJ2-1 | NA | TRBV9 | CASSVTGGSSYNEQFF | TGTGCCAGCAGCGTAACGGGCGGGAGCTCCTACAATGAGCAGTTCTTC
NA | TRBJ2-1 | many | TRBV27 | CASSPNRERADNEQFF | TGTGCCAGCAGCCCAAACAGGGAAAGAGCCGACAATGAGCAGTTCTTC
TRBD1 | TRBJ1-6 | few | TRBV6-1 | CASRDGDRERSPLHF | TGTGCCAGCAGGGACGGGGACAGGGAACGATCACCCCTCCACTTT